This is a list of T cell receptor beta chains from one sample in a study of T cells in Graves' hyperthyroidism and ophthalmopathy. MiXCR, applied by TCRdb to the multiplex PCR reads, yields one record per CDR3 protein. The sample records hundreds of thousands of distinct CDR3 sequences, roughly 14% being singletons. Material for sequencing was blood. Every receptor here comes from a woman aged 25 to 39 with Graves' hyperthyroidism that later progressed to Graves' ophthalmopathy. The conserved cysteine and the conserved F or W are not part of the CDR3 here. D genes are given only for firm matches.

J gene,V gene,D gene,CDR3 protein
TRBJ2-5,TRBV6-1,-,ASSERTGGGARRETQY
TRBJ2-2,TRBV6-6,TRBD1,ASSYYGQGSSYTGELF
TRBJ1-1,TRBV27,TRBD1,ASSLFGQGAGTEAF
TRBJ2-1,TRBV5-6,TRBD2,ASSSGLADNEQF
TRBJ2-5,TRBV29-1,-,SVDDARGETQY
TRBJ2-2,TRBV6-1,-,ASNPTGMGGELF
TRBJ1-5,TRBV25-1,-,ASSECHRPQCHYGNQPQH
TRBJ2-6,TRBV5-1,-,ASSPGGTPSSGANVLT
TRBJ2-7,TRBV6-2/TRBV6-3,-,ASSLDSPHRVSQGAYEQY
TRBJ1-2,TRBV28,-,ASILRGAGNYGYT
TRBJ1-1,TRBV12-3/TRBV12-4,-,ASSLWGAGNTEAF
TRBJ2-1,TRBV11-2,TRBD1,ASSRGGTGSEQF
TRBJ1-5,TRBV2,-,ASSVTRGVGQPQH
TRBJ2-1,TRBV12-3/TRBV12-4,-,ASSLHRAAYNEQF
TRBJ1-1,TRBV28,TRBD1,ASISGGRTEAF
TRBJ1-1,TRBV6-1,-,ASSDSGEAF
TRBJ2-1,TRBV18,TRBD2,ASSPPASGSYNEQF
TRBJ2-7,TRBV25-1,-,ASSASLYEQY
TRBJ2-7,TRBV10-3,-,ANSRGAGNEQY
TRBJ1-3,TRBV14,-,ASPRDCWNTIY
TRBJ1-2,TRBV7-3,-,ASSPGGPGGYT
TRBJ2-1,TRBV2,-,ASSTGMYNEQF
TRBJ1-1,TRBV18,TRBD1,ASSPSRDSLYTEAF
TRBJ2-5,TRBV28,-,ASSTGHPIETQY
TRBJ2-2,TRBV5-1,TRBD2,ASSLYGGGNTGELF
TRBJ2-7,TRBV15,-,ATSREGTPSYEQY
TRBJ2-3,TRBV9,TRBD2,ASSLGVAGGSGTDTQY
TRBJ2-7,TRBV2,TRBD2,ASSDGLAGESEQY
TRBJ2-1,TRBV11-1,TRBD2,ASSSGLAPSPGEQF
TRBJ2-3,TRBV3-1,-,ASSQDEGFSVRTDTQY
TRBJ2-5,TRBV11-2,TRBD1,ASSWGQERETQY
TRBJ2-4,TRBV30,-,AWSVRGAKNIQY
TRBJ1-1,TRBV28,-,ASSPIGRRNTEAF
TRBJ2-1,TRBV28,-,ANGKGSSSYNEQF
TRBJ2-7,TRBV30,TRBD1,AWSRRDRNSYEQY
TRBJ2-5,TRBV20-1,-,SARDPRAPILETQY
TRBJ1-3,TRBV30,-,AWTANSGNTIY
TRBJ2-7,TRBV29-1,TRBD1,SVGVRDRVPEQY
TRBJ2-1,TRBV12-3/TRBV12-4,TRBD2,ASSFTSGINEQF
TRBJ1-6,TRBV2,-,ASSAGRQYNSPLH
TRBJ2-1,TRBV24-1,-,ATSGRDPYNEQF
TRBJ1-2,TRBV25-1,-,ASSEWGGTGYGYT
TRBJ2-7,TRBV9,TRBD1,ASSVGTGAGKGYEQY
TRBJ2-3,TRBV7-9,TRBD2,ASSLGEGGVTDTQY
TRBJ2-1,TRBV28,-,ASSTPGAGNEQF
TRBJ2-7,TRBV12-3/TRBV12-4,-,ASSRDLFYEQY
TRBJ2-2,TRBV4-2,TRBD2,ASSQLAGEDGELF
TRBJ1-1,TRBV10-3,TRBD1,ATRVTGTDMNTEAF
TRBJ1-2,TRBV19,TRBD1,VSRDRENGYT
TRBJ1-1,TRBV27,-,ASSLAGFEAF
TRBJ2-3,TRBV19,-,ASSIWSQGSYTQY
TRBJ2-1,TRBV3-1,-,ASSQHEGNEQF
TRBJ1-1,TRBV4-1,-,ASSQDGAEAF
TRBJ1-4,TRBV11-2,-,ASSRYNVGRANEKLF
TRBJ1-5,TRBV19,-,ASSNPVGGLGQPQH
TRBJ1-4,TRBV6-1,-,ASSPGGDSRGLF
TRBJ2-1,TRBV12-3/TRBV12-4,-,ASSLLPGYNEQF